This entry is about one T cell receptor (beta chain). The sample belongs to a study of siplizumab effects on memory and regulatory T cells. V lost 1 base, J lost 4 bases, and 2 bases stayed unmatched. CDR3 size: 14 residues. CDR1 LNHDA and CDR2 SQIVND come from the germline V gene (reference sequence). The repertoire was sequenced with immunoSEQ multiplex PCR; TCRdb's copy has only in-frame clones and lacks some. Of more than 85,000 clones in the sample, more than 85% are singletons; the top ten hold approximately 2.7%. V usage is TRBV19 and J usage is TRBJ1-2; 8 positions agree with TRBD1. This receptor was identified in a human donor in good health. Some clones in this sample may be carry-over from other donors' samples. Input material: CD4+ T cells sorted from blood. The CDR3 sequence: CASSIAQGGYGYTF. Written as DNA, the CDR3 is TGTGCCAGTAGTATAGCACAGGGGGGCTATGGCTACACCTTC.